The clone carrying this TCR beta chain was seen ten or more times. This entry belongs to a study of human T cells and chemical hapten exposure. TCRdb passed the RACE reads through MiXCR, listing each CDR3 protein once. The sample carries a few hundred thousand distinct CDR3 sequences, around 6% recorded once. The sample's time point: patch test 2, 6 weeks after DPC sensitization. Treatment of the sample: therapeutic diphenylcyclopropenone sensitization with weekly scalp DPC. This CDR3 region has 18 residues. Germline-derived CDR1 and CDR2 are MGHRA and YSYEKL. V dropped 0 bases and J dropped 3; count of bases not matched to a gene: 8.

Sequencing used whole blood, obtained in connection with sensitization to the hapten diphenylcyclopropenone (DPC). This clonotype was sampled from a woman between 18 and 29 years old with alopecia areata. Some clones in this sample may be carry-over from other donors' samples. The chain uses TRBV4-1 and TRBJ1-4; 9 nucleotides match TRBD1. For the CDR3, the DNA is TGCGCCAGCAGCCAAGATCCGGCGGACAGGGGAGCTAATGAAAAACTGTTTTTT. Translation: CASSQDPADRGANEKLFF.